The next 4 T cell receptor beta chains were all read from a single sample in a study of tumor-infiltrating lymphocytes in localized non-small cell lung cancer (dated by TCRdb to 2020 to 2023). The library came from the immunoSEQ multiplex PCR assay. In its TCRdb copy, this immuneACCESS table keeps in-frame sequences only and misses some clones. Where compared with another copy, unresolved V genes explain less than half of these, and the others have no known cause. The sample contains over 10,000 clones, roughly 70% of them found a single time. The top ten hold about 11% of the sample. Sequencing was done on a sample of uninvolved lung tissue not adjacent to the tumor. Receptor source: a human donor with non-small cell lung cancer.

This chain links TRBV7-2 with TRBJ1-5, with a possible D match to TRBD1 (5 bases). The germline V and J ends were trimmed by 5 bases and 1 base, with 12 bases remaining between them. There are 15 residues in the CDR3. Germline V CDR1 and CDR2: SGHTA, FQGNSA. Here the CDR3 reads CASSEQAVSNQPQHF. The CDR3 DNA follows: TGTGCCAGCAGCGAACAGGCAGTCAGCAATCAGCCCCAGCATTTT.

The CDR3 region has the DNA TGTGCCAGCAGTGAAGTTTGGACAGGGTTCCATGGCTACACCTTC. Protein: CASSEVWTGFHGYTF. The chain carries TRBV6-1 and TRBJ1-2; 8 bases line up with TRBD1. Trimming at V came to 1 base and at J to 6 bases, leaving 7 bases not matched to a gene. The V gene's germline CDR1 is MNHNS and CDR2 SASEGT. There are 15 residues in the CDR3.

The chain employs TRBV19 and TRBJ2-5, with 7 bases fitting TRBD2. CDR1 is LNHDA, CDR2 SQIVND, per germline (reference sequence). CDR3 length: 15 amino acids. Trimming cost V 8 bases and J 5 bases; bases outside gene matches: 14. The DNA of the CDR3 is TGTGCCAGTGGGCACCCGTGGGAGGGCCTGGAGACCCAGTACTTC. It is translated as CASGHPWEGLETQYF.

The chain links TRBV2 to TRBJ1-4; no clear D gene. Germline V lookup: CDR1 SNHLY, CDR2 FYNNEI. This CDR3 has 15 amino acids. Trimming stripped 4 bases from V and 3 bases from J, with 12 bases between. CDR3 sequence reads: CASSGQEAANEKLFF. The CDR3 DNA reads TGTGCCAGCAGTGGGCAGGAGGCAGCTAATGAAAAACTGTTTTTT.